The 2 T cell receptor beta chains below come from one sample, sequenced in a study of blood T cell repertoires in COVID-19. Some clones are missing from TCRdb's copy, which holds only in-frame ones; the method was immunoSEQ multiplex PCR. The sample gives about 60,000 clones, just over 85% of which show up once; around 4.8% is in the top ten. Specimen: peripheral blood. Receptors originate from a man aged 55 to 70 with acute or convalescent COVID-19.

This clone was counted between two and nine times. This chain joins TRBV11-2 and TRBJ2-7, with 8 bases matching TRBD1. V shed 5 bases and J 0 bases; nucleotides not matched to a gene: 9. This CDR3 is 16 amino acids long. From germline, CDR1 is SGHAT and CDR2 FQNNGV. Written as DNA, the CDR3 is TGTGCCAGCAGCCGTCCAGGGGACAGGAGCTCCTACGAGCAGTACTTC. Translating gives CASSRPGDRSSYEQYF.

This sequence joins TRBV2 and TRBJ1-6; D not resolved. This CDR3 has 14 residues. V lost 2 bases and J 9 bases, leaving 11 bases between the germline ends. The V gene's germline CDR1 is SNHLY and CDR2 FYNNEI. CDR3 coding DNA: TGTGCCAGCAGTGAATTAGCGCGGGGTTCACCCCTCCACTTT. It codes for CASSELARGSPLHF.